A selection of T cell receptor beta chains follows, all from one sample in a study of PD-1 blockade in mismatch repair-deficient tumors. The method was immunoSEQ multiplex PCR; TCRdb's version includes in-frame clones alone and lacks a portion of them. Of some 16,000 clones in the sample, around 82% are singletons; the top ten hold 3.4%. The source was PBMCs, collected 4 weeks after starting pembrolizumab. All receptors come from an adult with mismatch repair-deficient cancer. Both conserved end residues are part of each CDR3. D genes are given only for firm matches. Expanded clones get a size class; other rows say once, few or many, or leave the size out.

j_call: TRBJ2-1
v_call: TRBV2
cdr3_length: 14
clone_size: once
d_call: TRBD2
cdr3_nt: TGTGCCAGCATCGGACTAGCGGGTTGGAATGAGCAGTTCTTC
cdr3_aa: CASIGLAGWNEQFF

j_call: TRBJ1-2
v_call: TRBV11-3
cdr3_length: 15
clone_size: once
d_call: TRBD1
cdr3_nt: TGTGCCAGCAGCCCGTACTGGGACAGGGACCTTGGCTACACCTTC
cdr3_aa: CASSPYWDRDLGYTF

j_call: TRBJ1-2
v_call: TRBV27
cdr3_length: 14
clone_size: -
d_call: -
cdr3_nt: TGTGCCAGCAGTTTATTGGACACGAACTATGGCTACACCTTC
cdr3_aa: CASSLLDTNYGYTF

j_call: TRBJ1-5
v_call: TRBV2
cdr3_length: 15
clone_size: -
d_call: -
cdr3_nt: TGTGCCAGCAGTGCGGAAGGGGGTGGAAATCAGCCCCAGCATTTT
cdr3_aa: CASSAEGGGNQPQHF

j_call: TRBJ1-2
v_call: TRBV7-9
cdr3_length: 14
clone_size: -
d_call: TRBD1
cdr3_nt: TGTGCCAGCAGCTTTGAGACAGGGGGTATTCGCTACACCTTC
cdr3_aa: CASSFETGGIRYTF

j_call: TRBJ1-1
v_call: TRBV28
cdr3_length: 13
clone_size: once
d_call: -
cdr3_nt: TGTGCCAGCAGTTATCTAGATTCAACTGAAGCTTTCTTT
cdr3_aa: CASSYLDSTEAFF

j_call: TRBJ2-7
v_call: TRBV18
cdr3_length: 14
clone_size: -
d_call: TRBD2
cdr3_nt: TGTGCCAGCTCACCAACCAGCGGGAGCCCCGAGCAGTACTTC
cdr3_aa: CASSPTSGSPEQYF

j_call: TRBJ1-4
v_call: TRBV6-5
cdr3_length: 14
clone_size: -
d_call: -
cdr3_nt: TGTGCCAGCAGTCCGGACAGTAATAATGAAAAACTGTTTTTT
cdr3_aa: CASSPDSNNEKLFF

j_call: TRBJ2-3
v_call: TRBV7-2
cdr3_length: 15
clone_size: -
d_call: -
cdr3_nt: TGTGCCAGCAGCTTAGTTAGCGGTGGCACAGATACGCAGTATTTT
cdr3_aa: CASSLVSGGTDTQYF

j_call: TRBJ1-3
v_call: TRBV2
cdr3_length: 17
clone_size: -
d_call: -
cdr3_nt: TGTGCCAGCAGTGAGGCCTCCGGGGAGAGGGCTGGAAACACCATATATTTT
cdr3_aa: CASSEASGERAGNTIYF

j_call: TRBJ2-5
v_call: TRBV5-4
cdr3_length: 16
clone_size: -
d_call: -
cdr3_nt: TGTGCCAGCAGCCCCTCAACCGGGACTCACATTGAGACCCAGTACTTC
cdr3_aa: CASSPSTGTHIETQYF

j_call: TRBJ2-1
v_call: TRBV28
cdr3_length: 16
clone_size: -
d_call: TRBD2
cdr3_nt: TGTGCCAGCAGTTTAGCTGGACTAGCGGGAGGTGATGAGCAGTTCTTC
cdr3_aa: CASSLAGLAGGDEQFF

j_call: TRBJ2-2
v_call: TRBV28
cdr3_length: 16
clone_size: -
d_call: TRBD2
cdr3_nt: TGTGCCAGCAGCCGACTAGCGGGAGGGGGAACCGGGGAGCTGTTTTTT
cdr3_aa: CASSRLAGGGTGELFF

j_call: TRBJ1-2
v_call: TRBV4-1
cdr3_length: 15
clone_size: -
d_call: -
cdr3_nt: TGCGCCAGCAGCCAAGAGGAGGGCCGTACTTATGGCTACACCTTC
cdr3_aa: CASSQEEGRTYGYTF

j_call: TRBJ2-3
v_call: TRBV5-5
cdr3_length: 19
clone_size: once
d_call: TRBD2
cdr3_nt: TGTGCCAGCAGCTTTCCTATGGGGACTAGCGGTGATAGCACAGATACGCAGTATTTT
cdr3_aa: CASSFPMGTSGDSTDTQYF

j_call: TRBJ2-3
v_call: TRBV5-4
cdr3_length: 14
clone_size: -
d_call: -
cdr3_nt: TGTGCCAGCAGTTCCAGAGGGTTTGAGGATACGCAGTATTTT
cdr3_aa: CASSSRGFEDTQYF

j_call: TRBJ2-3
v_call: TRBV28
cdr3_length: 15
clone_size: once
d_call: TRBD1
cdr3_nt: TGTGCCAGTCGGGACAGGCATTTAAGCACAGATACGCAGTATTTT
cdr3_aa: CASRDRHLSTDTQYF

j_call: TRBJ2-4
v_call: TRBV6-1
cdr3_length: 11
clone_size: -
d_call: -
cdr3_nt: TGTGCCAGCAGTGATTTTCTCTTTCAGTACTTC
cdr3_aa: CASSDFLFQYF

j_call: TRBJ2-3
v_call: TRBV13
cdr3_length: 17
clone_size: -
d_call: TRBD2
cdr3_nt: TGTGCCAGCAGCCCGATTTTAGCTAGCGGGAGTACAGATACGCAGTATTTT
cdr3_aa: CASSPILASGSTDTQYF

j_call: TRBJ2-7
v_call: TRBV28
cdr3_length: 12
clone_size: few
d_call: -
cdr3_nt: TGTGCCAGCAGGGTCACAGGGAGCGAGCAGTACTTC
cdr3_aa: CASRVTGSEQYF

j_call: TRBJ2-1
v_call: TRBV25-1
cdr3_length: 16
clone_size: -
d_call: -
cdr3_nt: TGTGCCAGCAGTGATTTCGCCTGGCAAGGAGGGCGTGAGCAGTTCTTC
cdr3_aa: CASSDFAWQGGREQFF

j_call: TRBJ2-1
v_call: TRBV6-5
cdr3_length: 15
clone_size: -
d_call: TRBD1
cdr3_nt: TGTGCCAGCAGTATAGGGGGCGATGTAACAAATGAGCAGTTCTTC
cdr3_aa: CASSIGGDVTNEQFF

j_call: TRBJ1-2
v_call: TRBV30
cdr3_length: 14
clone_size: -
d_call: TRBD1
cdr3_nt: TGTGCCTGGAGTGTGACAGGGAGGTACAATGGCTACACCTTC
cdr3_aa: CAWSVTGRYNGYTF

j_call: TRBJ2-7
v_call: TRBV4-2
cdr3_length: 16
clone_size: -
d_call: -
cdr3_nt: TGTGCCAGCAGCCAAGATCGAAGCGGTAATCTACGGGAGCAGTACTTC
cdr3_aa: CASSQDRSGNLREQYF

j_call: TRBJ1-3
v_call: TRBV27
cdr3_length: 16
clone_size: -
d_call: -
cdr3_nt: TGTGCCAGCAGTTTATCCGCCAGGTTCCCTGGAAACACCATATATTTT
cdr3_aa: CASSLSARFPGNTIYF

j_call: TRBJ2-3
v_call: TRBV5-1
cdr3_length: 17
clone_size: -
d_call: -
cdr3_nt: TGCGCCAGCAGCTTGGATCTAGCTGGCCCCAGCACAGATACGCAGTATTTT
cdr3_aa: CASSLDLAGPSTDTQYF

j_call: TRBJ1-1
v_call: TRBV5-1
cdr3_length: 14
clone_size: -
d_call: -
cdr3_nt: TGCGCCAGCAGCTTGAACTCAGGGGACACTGAAGCTTTCTTT
cdr3_aa: CASSLNSGDTEAFF

j_call: TRBJ2-7
v_call: TRBV18
cdr3_length: 12
clone_size: few
d_call: -
cdr3_nt: TGTGCCAGCTCACCAATCGGGAACGAGCAGTACTTC
cdr3_aa: CASSPIGNEQYF

j_call: TRBJ2-1
v_call: TRBV7-6
cdr3_length: 16
clone_size: -
d_call: -
cdr3_nt: TGTGCCAGCAGCTTGGGTGCGACTCTGTCCTACAATGAGCAGTTCTTC
cdr3_aa: CASSLGATLSYNEQFF

j_call: TRBJ1-5
v_call: TRBV6-6
cdr3_length: 15
clone_size: -
d_call: -
cdr3_nt: TGTGCCAGCAGTTGGGGTAGGGGGGGGAATCAGCCCCAGCATTTT
cdr3_aa: CASSWGRGGNQPQHF

j_call: TRBJ2-7
v_call: TRBV19
cdr3_length: 15
clone_size: few
d_call: TRBD1
cdr3_nt: TGTGCCAGTAGGCTCGCCGGGACAGGGGCGGATGAGCAGTACTTC
cdr3_aa: CASRLAGTGADEQYF

j_call: TRBJ1-1
v_call: TRBV5-4
cdr3_length: 15
clone_size: -
d_call: -
cdr3_nt: TGTGCCAGCAGCTTGGAGGGGGGGCGCGGCACTGAAGCTTTCTTT
cdr3_aa: CASSLEGGRGTEAFF

j_call: TRBJ2-3
v_call: TRBV28
cdr3_length: 16
clone_size: -
d_call: -
cdr3_nt: TGTGCCAGCAGTTTAAAGTGGGAGTGGGGTGCAGATACGCAGTATTTT
cdr3_aa: CASSLKWEWGADTQYF

j_call: TRBJ1-3
v_call: TRBV18
cdr3_length: 16
clone_size: -
d_call: TRBD1
cdr3_nt: TGTGCCAGCTCACCGCTGGGACAGGCAGATGGAAACACCATATATTTT
cdr3_aa: CASSPLGQADGNTIYF

j_call: TRBJ2-7
v_call: TRBV6-1
cdr3_length: 18
clone_size: -
d_call: TRBD2
cdr3_nt: TGTGCCAGCAGTGAAAGTGGGACTAGCGGGAGGGCCTCCTACGAGCAGTACTTC
cdr3_aa: CASSESGTSGRASYEQYF